These T cell receptor beta chains were read from a single sample in a study of blood T cell repertoires in COVID-19. The protocol was immunoSEQ multiplex PCR, while the TCRdb copy is restricted to in-frame clones and leaves out a portion. Of more than 350,000 clones listed, roughly nine tenths are singletons. Sequenced material: PBMCs or T cells enriched from blood (not recorded which). The source of these receptors is a man between 18 and 35 years old who had recovered from COVID-19. Both conserved end residues are part of each CDR3. Each record gives: J gene, clone size, D gene, V gene, CDR3 DNA, CDR3 protein. The D gene is left open where the match is weak. A clone size is listed for some rows: how often the clone was seen (once, few, many), or a class if it is expanded.

j_gene: TRBJ2-1; abundance: once; d_gene: -; v_gene: TRBV7-9; CDR3nt: TGTGCCAGCAGCTACAACAATGAGCAGTTCTTC; CDR3aa: CASSYNNEQFF
j_gene: TRBJ2-7; abundance: -; d_gene: -; v_gene: TRBV3-1/TRBV3-2; CDR3nt: TGTGCCAGCAGCCAAGATTGGAGTGGACGGGGACAGTACTTC; CDR3aa: CASSQDWSGRGQYF
j_gene: TRBJ2-7; abundance: once; d_gene: -; v_gene: TRBV6-2/TRBV6-3; CDR3nt: TGTGCCAGCAGTAACCCCGGGGGGCTCTACGAGCAGTACTTC; CDR3aa: CASSNPGGLYEQYF
j_gene: TRBJ2-7; abundance: -; d_gene: TRBD1; v_gene: TRBV6-5; CDR3nt: TGTGCCAGCAGTCCCGACGACAGGGGGAGAGAGCAGTACTTC; CDR3aa: CASSPDDRGREQYF
j_gene: TRBJ1-4; abundance: -; d_gene: TRBD1; v_gene: TRBV7-9; CDR3nt: TGTGCCAGCAGCTTAGGGACAGGGGGTGAAAAACTGTTTTTT; CDR3aa: CASSLGTGGEKLFF
j_gene: TRBJ2-3; abundance: -; d_gene: -; v_gene: TRBV7-3; CDR3nt: TGTGCCAGCAGCCAAAGCACAGATACGCAGTATTTT; CDR3aa: CASSQSTDTQYF
j_gene: TRBJ1-1; abundance: -; d_gene: TRBD1; v_gene: TRBV13; CDR3nt: TGTGCCAGCAGCTGGGGACAGGTGGACACTGAAGCTTTCTTT; CDR3aa: CASSWGQVDTEAFF
j_gene: TRBJ1-1; abundance: few; d_gene: TRBD1; v_gene: TRBV19; CDR3nt: TGTGCCACAACCCTACAGGGGGCGCACACTGAAGCTTTCTTT; CDR3aa: CATTLQGAHTEAFF
j_gene: TRBJ1-2; abundance: -; d_gene: -; v_gene: TRBV14; CDR3nt: TGTGCCAGCACCCGAAGGGTAGACAGAACCGATGGCTACACCTTC; CDR3aa: CASTRRVDRTDGYTF
j_gene: TRBJ2-1; abundance: -; d_gene: -; v_gene: TRBV7-3; CDR3nt: TGTGCCAGCAGCTTGGGCCCAGCTGGTGAGCAGTTCTTC; CDR3aa: CASSLGPAGEQFF
j_gene: TRBJ2-3; abundance: -; d_gene: -; v_gene: TRBV6-5; CDR3nt: TGTGCCAGCAGTTACTCATCCAGGAGCACAGATACGCAGTATTTT; CDR3aa: CASSYSSRSTDTQYF
j_gene: TRBJ2-1; abundance: -; d_gene: -; v_gene: TRBV5-1; CDR3nt: TGCGCCAGCAGCTACCCGGACGGGGTAGGTGAGCAGTTCTTC; CDR3aa: CASSYPDGVGEQFF
j_gene: TRBJ2-7; abundance: -; d_gene: -; v_gene: TRBV29-1; CDR3nt: TGCAGCGTTGAGGACAGCTCCTACGAGCAGTACTTC; CDR3aa: CSVEDSSYEQYF
j_gene: TRBJ1-2; abundance: once; d_gene: TRBD1; v_gene: TRBV7-2; CDR3nt: TGTGCCAGCAGTCCCGATTCCACAGGGGGAGCATTTACTAACTATGGCTACACCTTC; CDR3aa: CASSPDSTGGAFTNYGYTF
j_gene: TRBJ2-3; abundance: -; d_gene: TRBD1; v_gene: TRBV6-2/TRBV6-3; CDR3nt: TGTGCCAGCAGTCCCTGGACAGGGGGCGCGAATACGCAGTATTTT; CDR3aa: CASSPWTGGANTQYF
j_gene: TRBJ2-7; abundance: -; d_gene: TRBD1; v_gene: TRBV5-1; CDR3nt: TGCGCCAGCAGCTTAGCAGGGACAGATACCTACGAGCAGTACTTC; CDR3aa: CASSLAGTDTYEQYF
j_gene: TRBJ2-1; abundance: few; d_gene: -; v_gene: TRBV4-3; CDR3nt: TGCGCCAGCAGCCAGCCCGGGGGTGAGCAGTTCTTC; CDR3aa: CASSQPGGEQFF
j_gene: TRBJ1-5; abundance: -; d_gene: TRBD1; v_gene: TRBV5-1; CDR3nt: TGCGCCAGCAGCCGGTCAGGGGCAGGGGGCTACCAGCCCCAGCATTTT; CDR3aa: CASSRSGAGGYQPQHF
j_gene: TRBJ2-6; abundance: -; d_gene: -; v_gene: TRBV5-4; CDR3nt: TGTGCCAGCAGCGGAGGGGCTGGGGCCAACGTCCTGACTTTC; CDR3aa: CASSGGAGANVLTF
j_gene: TRBJ2-5; abundance: -; d_gene: -; v_gene: TRBV6-4; CDR3nt: TGTGCCAGCGGGGCCCAAGAGACCCAGTACTTC; CDR3aa: CASGAQETQYF
j_gene: TRBJ2-7; abundance: -; d_gene: -; v_gene: TRBV6-5; CDR3nt: TGTGCCAGCAGTTACTCGGGAGCGTACGAGCAGTACTTC; CDR3aa: CASSYSGAYEQYF
j_gene: TRBJ1-4; abundance: -; d_gene: -; v_gene: TRBV14; CDR3nt: TGTGCCAGCAGAGCCCAAGCTAATGAAAAACTGTTTTTT; CDR3aa: CASRAQANEKLFF
j_gene: TRBJ2-3; abundance: once; d_gene: -; v_gene: TRBV28; CDR3nt: TGTGCCAGCAGCAGGACAGACACGCAGTATTTT; CDR3aa: CASSRTDTQYF
j_gene: TRBJ1-5; abundance: -; d_gene: -; v_gene: TRBV6-2/TRBV6-3; CDR3nt: TGTGCCAGCAGTCACTCAGGGGTTCGGAATCAGCCCCAGCATTTT; CDR3aa: CASSHSGVRNQPQHF
j_gene: TRBJ1-2; abundance: -; d_gene: TRBD1; v_gene: TRBV3-1/TRBV3-2; CDR3nt: TGTGCCAGCTCACAGGGGCGGTATGGCTACACCTTC; CDR3aa: CASSQGRYGYTF
j_gene: TRBJ2-7; abundance: -; d_gene: -; v_gene: TRBV5-5; CDR3nt: TGTGCCAGCAGCTTGCTGGCGGCAGGGGCCTCCTACGAGCAGTACTTC; CDR3aa: CASSLLAAGASYEQYF
j_gene: TRBJ1-5; abundance: -; d_gene: -; v_gene: TRBV6-5; CDR3nt: TGTGCCAGCAGTCCAACATCAGATTATCAGCCCCAGCATTTT; CDR3aa: CASSPTSDYQPQHF
j_gene: TRBJ1-1; abundance: -; d_gene: -; v_gene: TRBV9; CDR3nt: TGTGCCAGCAGCCGGTTAGGGGGGAACACTGAAGCTTTCTTT; CDR3aa: CASSRLGGNTEAFF
j_gene: TRBJ2-3; abundance: -; d_gene: TRBD1; v_gene: TRBV4-1; CDR3nt: TGCGCCAGCAGCCAAGGGACAGGGGGCTTGGAAGATACGCAGTATTTT; CDR3aa: CASSQGTGGLEDTQYF
j_gene: TRBJ2-1; abundance: -; d_gene: TRBD2; v_gene: TRBV7-9; CDR3nt: TGTGCCAGCCGGGAGGGGACACCGTTTCGACCCTACAATGAGCAGTTCTTC; CDR3aa: CASREGTPFRPYNEQFF
j_gene: TRBJ2-7; abundance: -; d_gene: TRBD2; v_gene: TRBV2; CDR3nt: TGTGCCAGCAATCCGTCAGCGGGGGGTAGCTCCTACGAGCAGTACTTC; CDR3aa: CASNPSAGGSSYEQYF
j_gene: TRBJ2-1; abundance: -; d_gene: -; v_gene: TRBV19; CDR3nt: TGTGCCAGTAGTCCTGTACAAATCTCCTACAATGAGCAGTTCTTC; CDR3aa: CASSPVQISYNEQFF
j_gene: TRBJ2-6; abundance: -; d_gene: -; v_gene: TRBV3-1/TRBV3-2; CDR3nt: TGTGCCAGCAGCCCTTTTAACTCTGGGGCCAACGTCCTGACTTTC; CDR3aa: CASSPFNSGANVLTF
j_gene: TRBJ2-1; abundance: -; d_gene: TRBD2; v_gene: TRBV2; CDR3nt: TGTGCCAGCAGGTCCGGGACTAGCGGGGGAGAGCAGTTCTTC; CDR3aa: CASRSGTSGGEQFF
j_gene: TRBJ2-1; abundance: -; d_gene: TRBD2; v_gene: TRBV12-5; CDR3nt: TGTGCTAGTGCCTCCCTGCCGTCCGGACTAGCGGGGGGGTCCCTCTACAATGAGCAGTTCTTC; CDR3aa: CASASLPSGLAGGSLYNEQFF
j_gene: TRBJ2-7; abundance: -; d_gene: TRBD1; v_gene: TRBV18; CDR3nt: TGTGCCAGCTCACCACAGGCAGGGGGCTACGAGCAGTACTTC; CDR3aa: CASSPQAGGYEQYF
j_gene: TRBJ2-7; abundance: -; d_gene: TRBD1; v_gene: TRBV11-3; CDR3nt: TGTGCCAGCAGCTTACGGGACAGGGGTTCCGAGCAGTACTTC; CDR3aa: CASSLRDRGSEQYF
j_gene: TRBJ2-7; abundance: -; d_gene: -; v_gene: TRBV2; CDR3nt: TGTGCCAGCAGGGAAGGTCTCCGCTCCTACGAGCAGTACTTC; CDR3aa: CASREGLRSYEQYF
j_gene: TRBJ2-1; abundance: -; d_gene: TRBD2; v_gene: TRBV9; CDR3nt: TGTGCCAGCAGCGTAGTCGCGGGAGCCTACAATGAGCAGTTCTTC; CDR3aa: CASSVVAGAYNEQFF
j_gene: TRBJ1-2; abundance: -; d_gene: -; v_gene: TRBV6-5; CDR3nt: TGTGCCAGCAGTCCCGCCGGAGGTCATGGCTACACCTTC; CDR3aa: CASSPAGGHGYTF
j_gene: TRBJ1-5; abundance: -; d_gene: -; v_gene: TRBV18; CDR3nt: TGTGCCAGCTCACCGACTATTCTTGATCAGCCCCAGCATTTT; CDR3aa: CASSPTILDQPQHF
j_gene: TRBJ1-1; abundance: -; d_gene: TRBD1; v_gene: TRBV5-1; CDR3nt: TGCGCCAGCAGCCCGGGACAGGGGGCGGCAAACACTGAAGCTTTCTTT; CDR3aa: CASSPGQGAANTEAFF
j_gene: TRBJ1-4; abundance: -; d_gene: -; v_gene: TRBV9; CDR3nt: TGTGCCAGCAGCCTCGGCGGGTCGCGAGGGGAAAAACTGTTTTTT; CDR3aa: CASSLGGSRGEKLFF
j_gene: TRBJ1-4; abundance: -; d_gene: TRBD1; v_gene: TRBV7-9; CDR3nt: TGTGCCAGCAGCTTAGCGGATGAGGGGGCACTGTTTTTT; CDR3aa: CASSLADEGALFF
j_gene: TRBJ1-2; abundance: once; d_gene: -; v_gene: TRBV6-2/TRBV6-3; CDR3nt: TGTGCCAGCAGTTACGGGGGGACTGTATCTAACTATGGCTACACCTTC; CDR3aa: CASSYGGTVSNYGYTF
j_gene: TRBJ2-7; abundance: -; d_gene: -; v_gene: TRBV7-6; CDR3nt: TGTGCCAGCAGCTTAGTTTACGTTAGGACAGAAGCCTACGAGCAGTACTTC; CDR3aa: CASSLVYVRTEAYEQYF
j_gene: TRBJ2-1; abundance: -; d_gene: -; v_gene: TRBV11-3; CDR3nt: TGTGCCAGCAGCTTAGGTTCAGGGCCCACCTACAATGAGCAGTTCTTC; CDR3aa: CASSLGSGPTYNEQFF
j_gene: TRBJ1-5; abundance: -; d_gene: -; v_gene: TRBV6-2/TRBV6-3; CDR3nt: TGTGCCAGCAGTTACGCGCTCTGGGGGGGGCCTCGGGCGGACGGTCAGCCCCAGCATTTT; CDR3aa: CASSYALWGGPRADGQPQHF
j_gene: TRBJ2-7; abundance: -; d_gene: -; v_gene: TRBV7-8; CDR3nt: TGTGCCAGCAGCCTAGGACACCTTAGGGGCGAGCAGTACTTC; CDR3aa: CASSLGHLRGEQYF
j_gene: TRBJ2-3; abundance: -; d_gene: -; v_gene: TRBV24-1; CDR3nt: TGTGCCACCAGTGACCATCCCGCCGGGGGCACAGATACGCAGTATTTT; CDR3aa: CATSDHPAGGTDTQYF
j_gene: TRBJ1-2; abundance: -; d_gene: TRBD1; v_gene: TRBV10-3; CDR3nt: TGTGCCATCAGTGGGTGGGACAGGACCGTCACCTATGGCTACACCTTC; CDR3aa: CAISGWDRTVTYGYTF
j_gene: TRBJ2-7; abundance: once; d_gene: -; v_gene: TRBV6-5; CDR3nt: TGTGCCAGCACCCAAGGGGACTCCGCCTACGAGCAGTACTTC; CDR3aa: CASTQGDSAYEQYF
j_gene: TRBJ2-1; abundance: -; d_gene: TRBD2; v_gene: TRBV7-6; CDR3nt: TGTGCCAGCAGCTGGGCCGGGACTAGCGGGAGGGCCGGTGAGCAGTTCTTC; CDR3aa: CASSWAGTSGRAGEQFF
j_gene: TRBJ1-6; abundance: -; d_gene: -; v_gene: TRBV19; CDR3nt: TGTGCCAGTAGTATTGGCGGGACGCTAAGGAATTCACCCCTCCACTTT; CDR3aa: CASSIGGTLRNSPLHF
j_gene: TRBJ2-3; abundance: -; d_gene: TRBD2; v_gene: TRBV29-1; CDR3nt: TGCAGCGCCCGGGGACTACGTAGCACAGATACGCAGTATTTT; CDR3aa: CSARGLRSTDTQYF